The entry that follows covers one T cell receptor beta chain sequence. Its antigen remains unknown. This sample was included in a study of PD-1 blockade in classical Hodgkin lymphoma. On the study more broadly: Patients in the cohort were put on intravenous nivolumab, 3 mg/kg every 2 weeks. Study-level findings and limits: CD4+ TCR diversity climbed significantly by C4D1, unlike CD8+ TCR diversity. The study found complete responders had baseline diversity similar to newly diagnosed patients.

The assay was immunoSEQ multiplex PCR, and TCRdb's table has in-frame clones only and misses some. The sample records 90,000 to 95,000 clones, roughly nine tenths being singletons. Germline values: CDR1 LNHDA, CDR2 SQIVND (reference sequence). Trimming removed 6 bases from V and 1 base from J, with 15 bases in between. This CDR3 contains 15 residues. After autologous stem cell transplantation all patients relapsed, and prior brentuximab vedotin exposure differed between cohorts. Relapsed/refractory classical Hodgkin lymphoma patients had complete, partial or progressive responses. Sequencing used peripheral blood mononuclear cells (PBMCs), obtained before the second cycle of nivolumab. The receptor comes from a human donor with classical Hodgkin lymphoma. The rearrangement joins TRBV19 to TRBJ1-1; D possibly corresponds to TRBD1 (5 bases). CDR3 protein: CASSDPGRANTEAFF. In DNA, the CDR3 is TGTGCCAGTAGCGACCCAGGGAGGGCGAACACTGAAGCTTTCTTT.